This T cell receptor (beta chain) was recovered during a study of T cell responses to AZD1222 COVID-19 vaccine. Assay: immunoSEQ multiplex PCR; the TCRdb copy retains only in-frame clones and omits some. The table has approximately 150,000 clones, 90% to 95% seen once. V dropped 6 bases and J dropped 7 bases, with 15 bases sitting between them. Germline assignment: CDR1 SQVTM and CDR2 ANQGSEA. This CDR3 has 12 amino acids. This clone was counted once. Its target is unknown. Study-wide results and limits: At baseline, seropositivity was found in only a handful of AZD1222 recipients. Mostly white British, mostly female donors; authors suggested clonal diversity may be underestimated. Sampled repertoires all dated from after the peak T cell response.

This receptor was taken from an adult who received the AZD1222 COVID-19 vaccine. The chain uses TRBV29-1 and TRBJ1-2; TRBD1 is a possible D gene (5 bases). Sample: peripheral blood, taken 28 days after the second AZD1222 dose. CDR3 amino acids: CSVLNGGSGYTF. CDR3 coding DNA: TGCAGCGTGCTAAATGGGGGTAGTGGCTACACCTTC.